The clone carrying this T cell receptor beta chain came up many times. The target antigen is unknown. Investigators profiled TCR beta VDJ and CDR3 from genomic DNA template. TCRdb analysed the reads with MiXCR anew, one entry per CDR3 protein. The table has about 180,000 distinct CDR3 sequences, 45% to 50% seen once. Trimming at V came to 4 bases and at J to 5 bases, leaving 8 bases not matched to a gene. This CDR3 has 15 residues. The germline gives CDR1 LNHDA, CDR2 SQIVND (reference sequence). The data stem from a study of CD8+CD57+ T cells in acquired aplastic anemia. Across the study: Roughly 3 ug was the average amount of DNA from sorted CD4+ and CD8+ cells.

Overall study results and limits: A significant difference in CD8+ Simpson's diversity between patients and controls was not found.

V usage is TRBV19 and J usage is TRBJ1-2; TRBD1 aligns across 9 bases. The receptor's source is a human donor in good health. The sequencing input was sorted CD4+, CD8+, or CD8+CD57+ T cells (not recorded which) from PBMCs. CDR3 DNA sequence: TGTGCCAGTAGTACTACAGGGGGCAACTCATATGGCTACACCTTC. Residues: CASSTTGGNSYGYTF.